This T cell receptor (beta chain) was identified during a study of graft-versus-host responses after intestinal transplantation. Study summary: Transplants given to recipients were multivisceral, liver-intestinal, or isolated intestinal.

Germline CDR1 and CDR2: SGHRS and YFSETQ. Trimming left V 3 bases short and J 4 bases short, with 6 bases between. This CDR3 is 12 amino acids long. Here immunoSEQ multiplex PCR was the method, and the copy in TCRdb shows in-frame clones only, minus some. The table has around 25,000 clones, 75% to 90% seen once. Study results and caveats: Peak GvH clone levels in circulation were associated with early post-transplant HvG declines. Among recipient marrow samples, GvH clones were found; some appeared first in ileum or blood.

Of note for this clone: Its antigen is undetermined.

Material: PBMCs, obtained around 14 months after intestinal transplant. The chain has TRBV5-1 and TRBJ2-3; D is unresolved. The receptor's source is a human patient who received an intestinal transplant, so some T cells may come from the graft donor. This chain's CDR3 is CASSSPPDTQYF. CDR3 coding DNA: TGCGCCAGCAGCTCCCCCCCAGATACGCAGTATTTT.